The 14 T cell receptor beta chains in this list originate from one sample, sequenced in a study of beta chain features in type 1 diabetes. As every portion of the isolated RNA was reverse transcribed, the sequencing read expressed TCRB transcripts. The method was immunoSEQ multiplex PCR; TCRdb's version includes in-frame clones alone and lacks a portion of them. The data show roughly 330,000 clones, with more than 9.5% seen just once and about 0.014% held by the top ten. The specimen sequenced was naive CD4+ T cells from blood. The receptors originated from a woman in her thirties in good health.

This chain joins TRBV2 and TRBJ2-7; D perhaps matches TRBD2 (5 bases). From germline, CDR1 is SNHLY and CDR2 FYNNEI. The CDR3 runs to 14 residues. Trimming cost V 8 bases and J 0 bases, with 14 bases left between them. CDR3 coding DNA: TGTGCCAGCCGGAGGACGGACGCCTCCTACGAGCAGTACTTC. This encodes CASRRTDASYEQYF.

This rearrangement joins TRBV29-1 to TRBJ2-1; 13 positions match TRBD2. J lost 4 bases, V lost 6 bases, and 3 bases had no gene match. The germline gives CDR1 SQVTM, CDR2 ANQGSEA. The CDR3 loop spans 14 amino acids. CDR3 in DNA: TGCAGCGTCTTACTAGCGGGAGGGTACAATGAGCAGTTCTTC. Translated: CSVLLAGGYNEQFF.

This chain connects TRBV5-1 to TRBJ1-2; 7 bases line up with TRBD1. This CDR3 is built from 14 residues. CDR1 and CDR2 from the germline V gene are SGHRS and YFSETQ. With V trimmed by 4 bases and J by 1 base, 4 bases remained unmatched. In DNA form, the CDR3 reads TGCGCCAGCAGCCCGGGACAGAGTAACTATGGCTACACCTTC. Translated, it gives CASSPGQSNYGYTF.

This clone was detected a few times. The rearrangement uses TRBV6-6 and TRBJ2-7, with TRBD1 matching over 10 bases. V shed 5 bases, J shed 4 bases, and the junction held 5 bases outside the gene matches. Germline V gene sequence: CDR1 MNHNY, CDR2 SVGAGI (reference sequence). The length of the CDR3 is 14 residues. The CDR3 DNA sequence: TGTGCCAGCAGTGGGACAGGGGAAGGGTACGAGCAGTACTTC. Translating gives CASSGTGEGYEQYF.

This clone was seen a few times. This chain connects TRBV4-2 to TRBJ2-3; 8 bases match TRBD2. The CDR3 loop spans 15 amino acids. Germline loops: CDR1 LGHNA, CDR2 YNFKEQ. The V segment lost 4 bases and the J segment 2 bases; nucleotides outside the gene matches: 5. In DNA form, the CDR3 reads TGTGCCAGCAGCCCCCGGGGGGGCCTCACAGATACGCAGTATTTT. Translation: CASSPRGGLTDTQYF.

This clone was picked up a small number of times. The chain links TRBV19 to TRBJ2-4; 7 nucleotides align to TRBD2. In germline, CDR1 is LNHDA, CDR2 SQIVND (reference sequence). The CDR3 has 15 amino acids. The J segment lost 0 bases and the V segment lost 7 bases, leaving 6 bases of the junction unmatched. The CDR3 region is CASNGRGIAKNIQYF. The CDR3 bases are TGTGCCAGTAACGGGCGGGGGATAGCCAAAAACATTCAGTACTTC.

The chain is built from TRBV19 and TRBJ2-5; D ambiguous. CDR1 and CDR2 from the germline V gene are LNHDA and SQIVND (reference sequence). Between the trimmed V and J ends, which lost 3 bases and 9 bases, there was a span of 17 bases. The CDR3 consists of 14 residues. Here the CDR3 DNA reads TGTGCCAGTAGTATCCCAGCACGAACAGAAGCCCAGTACTTC. It yields the protein CASSIPARTEAQYF.

This clone was seen only a few times. This chain links TRBV28 with TRBJ1-1, with a possible D match to TRBD1 (6 bases). The CDR3 totals 13 residues. The germline V gene encodes CDR1 MDHEN and CDR2 SYDVKM. V gave up 7 bases and J gave up 5 bases, with 14 bases separating them. This CDR3 is CASISGGATEAFF. CDR3 in DNA: TGTGCCAGCATCTCCGGGGGGGCAACTGAAGCTTTCTTT.

The rearrangement links TRBV28 to TRBJ2-5; a possible D gene is TRBD2 (5 bases). The germline CDR1 and CDR2 sequences are MDHEN and SYDVKM. Trimming took off 3 bases at V and 4 bases at J, with 12 bases between the two ends. The CDR3 has 14 residues. The CDR3 coding sequence is TGTGCCAGCAGTTTTATTCGGCGGGCAGAGACCCAGTACTTC. Protein: CASSFIRRAETQYF.

The J gene is TRBJ2-2, the V gene TRBV19; TRBD2 might be the D (5 bases). The CDR3 loop spans 13 amino acids. V was cut by 6 bases and J by 4 bases, with 9 bases left in between. Germline V gene sequence: CDR1 LNHDA, CDR2 SQIVND (reference sequence). CDR3 coding DNA: TGTGCCAGTAGGCGGGCAGGCACCGGGGAGCTGTTTTTT. It codes for CASRRAGTGELFF.

For the CDR3, the DNA is TGTGCCAGTAGTTCGAGGACTAGCGGGAGCGTTCAGTACTTC. Amino acids: CASSSRTSGSVQYF. The chain links TRBV19 to TRBJ2-4, with 13 positions matching TRBD2. CDR1 and CDR2 (germline): LNHDA, SQIVND (reference sequence). Trimming at V came to 5 bases and at J to 11 bases, leaving 6 bases not matched to a gene. The CDR3 totals 14 residues.

In this sample, this clone turned up a few times. The gene calls are TRBV27 and TRBJ2-1, with 15 bases identical to TRBD2. With V trimmed by 6 bases and J by 7 bases, 13 bases remained unmatched. Per the germline V gene, CDR1 is MNHEY and CDR2 is SMNVEV (reference sequence). This CDR3 spans 18 amino acids. CDR3 DNA sequence: TGTGCCAGCAGCCTGAGACGAATGGGACTAGCGGGAGGTAATGAGCAGTTCTTC. Amino acids: CASSLRRMGLAGGNEQFF.

The CDR3 nucleotides are TGTGCCAGCAGCTTAATCGTTAACACTGAAGCTTTCTTT. This sequence encodes CASSLIVNTEAFF. The genes are TRBV5-6 and TRBJ1-1; D is uncertain. CDR1 and CDR2 (germline): SGHDT, YYEEEE. Trimming left V 2 bases short and J 2 bases short, with 7 bases between. The CDR3 length is 13 residues.

This clone was picked up a small number of times. The chain joins TRBV2 to TRBJ2-1; D is perhaps TRBD2 (6 bases). Germline-derived CDR1 and CDR2 are SNHLY and FYNNEI. This CDR3 has 12 amino acids. V was clipped by 1 base and J by 15 bases, with 13 bases between them. The CDR3 DNA reads as TGTGCCAGCAGTGAAGGTATCCTGGAGGGGTTCTTC. This translates into CASSEGILEGFF.